This TCR beta chain was found in a study of cytomegalovirus exposure and HLA in healthy donors. Using immunoSEQ multiplex PCR, the repertoire was profiled, and TCRdb retains in-frame clones only, with some absent. In the table there are roughly 98,000 clones, around nine tenths of which are singletons. The V segment lost 3 bases and the J segment 9 bases; nucleotides outside the gene matches: 8. This CDR3 is 16 amino acids long. In germline, CDR1 is MGHDK, CDR2 SYGVNS. This clone was detected once. The J gene is TRBJ1-6, the V gene TRBV25-1, with 10 bases fitting TRBD1. This TCR came from a woman aged 30 to 39 in good health and CMV-seronegative. The source material was PBMCs. The CDR3 DNA is TGTGCCAGCAGTGAGGGACAGGGGACATTGCGTTCACCCCTCCACTTT. The encoded protein is CASSEGQGTLRSPLHF.